This T cell receptor beta chain was documented in a study of vaccination effects on CD4 cells after COVID-19. For the study at large: Participants got two doses of BNT162b2 or mRNA-1273 vaccine.

Prior to sequencing, the ViraFEST assay stimulated PBMC with viral peptide pools, which expanded the antigen-specific CD4+ T cells. Isolating CD4+ T cells followed approximately 11 days of culture. Nucleocapsid antibodies stayed negative before and after vaccination, showing no earlier SARS-CoV-2 infection. Peptides at approximately 10 ug/ml and IL-2 at 9 to 10 IU/ml were added to approximately 2 million PBMC per well. Half the medium was swapped for IL-2 medium on days 3 and 7. About this clone itself: Its antigen is currently unknown.

The data were produced by immunoSEQ multiplex PCR, yet TCRdb's version contains in-frame clones alone and is incomplete. The sample records 60,000 to 65,000 clones, over 70% being singletons. The CDR3 sequence is 13 residues long. Germline values: CDR1 MRHNA, CDR2 SNTAGT. V lost 2 bases and J lost 9, with 11 bases in between. The sequence came from a human donor who received a COVID-19 vaccine. The sequencing here drew on CD4+ T cells from PBMCs cultured with HCoV-OC43 spike peptides, taken before COVID-19 vaccination. Stated subset: HCoV-OC43 spike overlapping peptide pool stimulation. The chain carries TRBV6-4 and TRBJ1-5; D might be TRBD1 (5 bases). The CDR3 DNA follows: TGTGCCAGCAGTGACGGGGGGGACCGGCCCCAGCATTTT. Encoded protein: CASSDGGDRPQHF.